The clone carrying this T cell receptor (beta chain) was counted at least ten times. Its target is not known. This sample is drawn from a study of T cells in Graves' hyperthyroidism and ophthalmopathy. Ophthalmopathy cases scored 3 or more on the Clinical Activity Score and 4 or more on NOSPECS grade, with duration below 3 months. General study points: Blood held most thyroid clonotypes expanded above 0.001 frequency.

Regions amplified from RNA transcripts were the TCR beta CDR3 regions. The HTBI set primed first-round TCR CDR3 RT-PCR. TCRdb used MiXCR to reprocess the multiplex PCR reads, holding one entry per CDR3 protein. The profile covers about 300,000 distinct CDR3 sequences, with approximately 18% appearing a single time and less than 40% taken by the ten largest. CDR1 is MDHEN, CDR2 SYDVKM, per germline. Trimming shortened V by 6 bases and J by 7 bases, and 13 bases separated the two germline ends. The CDR3 length is 13 residues. Sequencing input: blood. This sequence was found in a middle-aged man with Graves' ophthalmopathy. The J gene is TRBJ2-1, the V gene TRBV28; TRBD2 is a possible D gene (5 bases). CDR3 residues: CASRTGPGNEQFF. DNA of the CDR3: TGTGCCAGCAGAACCGGGCCGGGGAATGAGCAGTTCTTC.